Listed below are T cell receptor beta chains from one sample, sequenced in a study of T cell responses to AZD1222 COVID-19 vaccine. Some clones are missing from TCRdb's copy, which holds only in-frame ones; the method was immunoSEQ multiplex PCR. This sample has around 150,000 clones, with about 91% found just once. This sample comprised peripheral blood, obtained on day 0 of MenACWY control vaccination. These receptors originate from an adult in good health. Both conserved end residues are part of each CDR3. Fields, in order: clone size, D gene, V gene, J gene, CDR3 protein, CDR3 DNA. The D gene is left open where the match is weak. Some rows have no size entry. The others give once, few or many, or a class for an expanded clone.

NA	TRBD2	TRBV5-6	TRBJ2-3	CASSRTSGSFSDTQYF	TGTGCCAGCAGCCGGACTAGCGGGAGTTTCTCAGATACGCAGTATTTT
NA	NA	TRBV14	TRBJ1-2	CASSLGREGYTF	TGTGCCAGCAGCCTTGGAAGGGAAGGCTACACCTTC
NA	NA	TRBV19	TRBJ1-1	CASTQTGGTEAFF	TGTGCCAGTACTCAGACAGGCGGCACTGAAGCTTTCTTT
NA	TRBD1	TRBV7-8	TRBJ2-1	CASSQFSGTAGNEQFF	TGTGCCAGCAGCCAATTCTCCGGGACAGCAGGCAATGAGCAGTTCTTC
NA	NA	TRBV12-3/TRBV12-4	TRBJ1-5	CASSFSNQPQHF	TGTGCCAGCAGTTTTAGCAATCAGCCCCAGCATTTT
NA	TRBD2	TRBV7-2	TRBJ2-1	CASSLLAGYNEQFF	TGTGCCAGCAGCTTACTAGCGGGCTACAATGAGCAGTTCTTC
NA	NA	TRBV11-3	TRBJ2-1	CASSFSQNNEQFF	TGTGCCAGCAGCTTCAGCCAGAACAATGAGCAGTTCTTC
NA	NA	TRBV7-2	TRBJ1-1	CASSLALSEAFF	TGTGCCAGCAGCTTAGCGTTGTCTGAAGCTTTCTTT
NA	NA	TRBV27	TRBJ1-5	CASRTNRDPSNQPQHF	TGTGCCAGCAGAACCAACAGGGATCCTAGCAATCAGCCCCAGCATTTT
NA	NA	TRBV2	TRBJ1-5	CASSESWGQNQPQHF	TGTGCCAGCAGTGAATCATGGGGGCAGAATCAGCCCCAGCATTTT
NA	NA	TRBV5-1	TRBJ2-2	CASSPLYGGDTGELFF	TGCGCCAGCAGCCCCCTGTATGGGGGCGACACCGGGGAGCTGTTTTTT
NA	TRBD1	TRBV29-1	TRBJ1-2	CSAFLGGGYGYTF	TGCAGCGCTTTTTTAGGGGGCGGCTATGGCTACACCTTC
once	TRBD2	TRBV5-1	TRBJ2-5	CASSLASGGETQYF	TGCGCCAGCAGCTTGGCTAGCGGAGGAGAGACCCAGTACTTC
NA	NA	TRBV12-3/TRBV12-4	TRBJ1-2	CASSLKVAGYTF	TGTGCCAGCAGTCTAAAGGTGGCTGGCTACACCTTC
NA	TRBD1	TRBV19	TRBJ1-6	CASSDRGRLRGLHF	TGTGCCAGTAGCGACAGGGGGCGTCTACGTGGCCTCCACTTT
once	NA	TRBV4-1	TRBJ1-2	CASSPVQRGYGYTF	TGCGCCAGCAGCCCCGTCCAAAGGGGCTATGGCTACACCTTC
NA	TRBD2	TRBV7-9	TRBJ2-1	CASSPQTSSGIYEQFF	TGTGCCAGCAGCCCCCAGACTAGCAGTGGAATCTATGAGCAGTTCTTC
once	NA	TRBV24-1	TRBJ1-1	CATKGHPGLNTEAFF	TGTGCCACCAAGGGACACCCAGGATTGAACACTGAAGCTTTCTTT
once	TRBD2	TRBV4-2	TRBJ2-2	CASSQEGPGTSRNTGELFF	TGTGCCAGCAGCCAAGAAGGGCCCGGGACTAGCAGAAACACCGGGGAGCTGTTTTTT
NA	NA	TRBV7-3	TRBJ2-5	CASSFGAQETQYF	TGTGCCAGCAGCTTCGGGGCCCAAGAGACCCAGTACTTC
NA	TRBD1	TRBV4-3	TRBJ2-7	CASSQDGGQGVNEQYF	TGCGCCAGCAGCCAAGACGGGGGACAGGGAGTCAACGAGCAGTACTTC
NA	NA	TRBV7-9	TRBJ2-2	CASSSRGQSTNTGELFF	TGTGCCAGCAGTTCTAGAGGACAGAGTACGAACACCGGGGAGCTGTTTTTT
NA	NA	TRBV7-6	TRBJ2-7	CASSALRSYEQYF	TGTGCCAGCAGCGCCCTCAGGTCCTACGAGCAGTACTTC
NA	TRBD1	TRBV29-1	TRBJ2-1	CSVEGRGLPREQFF	TGCAGCGTTGAAGGCAGGGGGTTGCCGCGTGAGCAGTTCTTC
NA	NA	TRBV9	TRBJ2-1	CASSVSDYNEQFF	TGTGCCAGCAGCGTATCGGATTACAATGAGCAGTTCTTC
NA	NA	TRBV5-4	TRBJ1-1	CASSLIGVEAFF	TGTGCCAGCAGCTTGATCGGGGTAGAAGCTTTCTTT
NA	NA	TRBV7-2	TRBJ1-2	CASSSQQSSYTF	TGTGCCAGCAGCTCCCAGCAGTCTAGCTACACCTTC
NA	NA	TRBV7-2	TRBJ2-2	CASSPRFTGELFF	TGTGCCAGCAGCCCACGATTTACCGGGGAGCTGTTTTTT
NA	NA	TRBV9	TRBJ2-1	CASSVGQLNEQFF	TGTGCCAGCAGCGTCGGACAGCTCAATGAGCAGTTCTTC
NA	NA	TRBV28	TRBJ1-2	CASVSGRMRGYTF	TGTGCCAGCGTTAGTGGCAGGATGCGTGGCTACACCTTC
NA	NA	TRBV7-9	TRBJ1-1	CASSPSWGGLNTEAFF	TGTGCCAGCAGCCCCTCCTGGGGGGGGTTGAACACTGAAGCTTTCTTT
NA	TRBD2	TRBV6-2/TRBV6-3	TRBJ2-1	CASSHNLAGGGMGSYNEQFF	TGTGCCAGCAGCCATAATTTAGCGGGAGGGGGAATGGGGTCCTACAATGAGCAGTTCTTC
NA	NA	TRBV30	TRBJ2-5	CAWGQETQYF	TGTGCCTGGGGCCAAGAGACCCAGTACTTC
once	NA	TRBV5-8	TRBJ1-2	CASSSLNSGYTF	TGTGCCAGCAGCTCCCTTAACTCTGGCTACACCTTC
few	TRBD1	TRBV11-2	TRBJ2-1	CASSVLTGATYNEQFF	TGTGCCAGCAGCGTTTTGACAGGGGCTACCTACAATGAGCAGTTCTTC
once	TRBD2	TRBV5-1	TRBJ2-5	CASSLIPASGETQYF	TGCGCCAGCAGCTTGATCCCCGCTAGCGGAGAGACCCAGTACTTC
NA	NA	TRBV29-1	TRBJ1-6	CSVPWPGVDSPLHF	TGCAGCGTCCCCTGGCCAGGGGTAGATTCACCCCTCCACTTT
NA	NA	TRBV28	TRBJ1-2	CASSPRTDFYGYTF	TGTGCCAGCAGTCCTCGGACTGACTTTTATGGCTACACCTTC
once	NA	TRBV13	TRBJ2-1	CASSLERRGRNEQFF	TGTGCCAGCAGCTTAGAGAGGAGGGGTCGGAATGAGCAGTTCTTC
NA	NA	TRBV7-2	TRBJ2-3	CAESGGGVDTDTQYF	TGTGCCGAATCCGGAGGCGGCGTGGACACAGATACGCAGTATTTT
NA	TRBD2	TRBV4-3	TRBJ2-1	CASSQDLSSGRHEQFF	TGCGCCAGCAGCCAAGATCTTTCTAGCGGGAGACATGAGCAGTTCTTC
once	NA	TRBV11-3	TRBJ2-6	CASSLRQGSSGANVLTF	TGTGCCAGCAGCCTACGTCAGGGTAGCTCTGGGGCCAACGTCCTGACTTTC
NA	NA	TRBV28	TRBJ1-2	CASSLPARYGYTF	TGTGCCAGCAGTTTACCCGCAAGGTATGGCTACACCTTC
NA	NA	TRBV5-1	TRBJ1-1	CASSYQTGNTEAFF	TGCGCCAGCAGCTACCAGACGGGAAACACTGAAGCTTTCTTT
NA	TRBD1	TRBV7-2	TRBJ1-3	CASSQEGTGVFSGNTIYF	TGTGCCAGCAGCCAGGAAGGGACAGGGGTGTTCTCTGGAAACACCATATATTTT
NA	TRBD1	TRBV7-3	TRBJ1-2	CASSRGQGPNYGYTF	TGTGCCAGCAGCCGAGGACAGGGCCCTAACTATGGCTACACCTTC
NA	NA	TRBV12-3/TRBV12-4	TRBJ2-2	CASSLGTGELFF	TGTGCCAGCAGCCTAGGGACCGGGGAGCTGTTTTTT
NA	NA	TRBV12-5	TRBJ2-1	CASDTGTYNEQFF	TGTGCTAGTGATACAGGGACCTACAATGAGCAGTTCTTC
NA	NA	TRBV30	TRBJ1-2	CAWSVLFGRAGF	TGTGCCTGGAGTGTACTTTTCGGCAGGGCAGGCTTC
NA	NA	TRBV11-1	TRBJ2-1	CASSLVGREQFF	TGTGCCAGCAGCTTAGTAGGGCGTGAGCAGTTCTTC
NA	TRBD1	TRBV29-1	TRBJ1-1	CSASTGGNTEAFF	TGCAGCGCCTCGACAGGGGGAAACACTGAAGCTTTCTTT
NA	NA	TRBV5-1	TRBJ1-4	CASSLTLATNEKLFF	TGCGCCAGCAGCCTCACCCTTGCAACTAATGAAAAACTGTTTTTT
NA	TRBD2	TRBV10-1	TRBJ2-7	CASSEGLAVSYEQYF	TGCGCCAGCAGTGAAGGACTAGCGGTATCCTACGAGCAGTACTTC
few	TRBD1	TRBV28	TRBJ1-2	CASSSALGGSGYTF	TGTGCCAGCAGTTCCGCGTTAGGGGGCTCTGGCTACACCTTC
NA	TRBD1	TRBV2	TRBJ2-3	CASSEGGDRAGDAQYF	TGTGCCAGCAGTGAAGGGGGTGACAGGGCCGGAGACGCGCAGTATTTT